This T cell receptor (beta chain) was recorded in a study of PD-1 blockade in mismatch repair-deficient tumors. Study context: All were previously treated, progressing patients with 12 mismatch repair-deficient cancer types.

The length of the CDR3 is 13 residues. The ends were cut back, 3 bases at V and 5 bases at J, with 8 bases in the middle. The germline CDR1 and CDR2 sequences are SGHVS and FQNEAQ. Study-level points and caveats: Tumor-resident clones, often absent from pretreatment blood, expanded after pembrolizumab and then contracted.

To note about this clone: Its antigen is not identified.

This table comes from immunoSEQ multiplex PCR, and its TCRdb copy is limited to in-frame clones, with some not included. Of about 38,000 clones listed, more than 75% are singletons. Mismatch repair deficiency was confirmed in all patients, by PCR or immunohistochemistry. TCRs were sequenced from a few patients responding to pembrolizumab. This rearrangement joins TRBV7-8 to TRBJ1-5, with D uncertain. This specimen consisted of peripheral blood, obtained about 81 weeks after starting pembrolizumab. The sequence was obtained from an adult with mismatch repair-deficient cancer. Here the CDR3 reads CASSLYSDQPQHF. CDR3 nucleotides: TGTGCCAGCAGCTTGTACAGCGATCAGCCCCAGCATTTT.